The 9 T cell receptor beta chains given below trace back to one sample, sequenced in a study of cytomegalovirus exposure and HLA in healthy donors. Here immunoSEQ multiplex PCR was the method, and the copy in TCRdb shows in-frame clones only, minus some. The sample has over 150,000 clones, about 85% seen once. Material: PBMCs. The source is a man younger than 30 in good health and CMV-seropositive.

The rearrangement links TRBV28 to TRBJ2-5; D gene unclear. V was pared by 7 bases and J by 5 bases, with 5 bases between. This CDR3 contains 10 residues. In germline, CDR1 is MDHEN, CDR2 SYDVKM. CDR3 nucleotide sequence: TGTGCCAGCACCCCTGAGACCCAGTACTTC. Protein: CASTPETQYF. The full variable domain, in which reference TRBV28 and TRBJ2-5 provide the parts outside the CDR3, is DVKVTQSSRYLVKRTGEKVFLECVQDMDHENMFWYRQDPGLGLRLIYFSYDVKMKEKGDIPEGYSVSREKKERFSLILESASTNQTSMYLCASTPETQYFGPGTRLLVL.

This clone was detected once. The V call is TRBV10-3, the J call TRBJ2-5; D perhaps matches TRBD1 (5 bases). Trimming left V 5 bases short and J 3 bases short, with 10 bases between. The CDR3 sequence is 13 residues long. Looked up from germline, CDR1 is ENHRY and CDR2 is SYGVKD. DNA of the CDR3: TGTGCCATCAGTATACCAGGGAAAGAGACCCAGTACTTC. Its translation is CAISIPGKETQYF.

The CDR3, as DNA: TGTGCCAGCAGCCGGGTTAGCGGGAGGGGACAAAATACGCAGTATTTT. Its translation is CASSRVSGRGQNTQYF. The gene calls are TRBV7-2 and TRBJ2-3; 11 bases line up with TRBD2. V lost 5 bases and J lost 7; bases outside the gene matches: 11. From germline, CDR1 is SGHTA and CDR2 FQGNSA. The CDR3 consists of 16 residues.

The chain joins TRBV5-6 to TRBJ2-1; weak D call: TRBD2 (5 bases). Between the trimmed V and J ends, which lost 0 bases and 6 bases, there was a span of 16 bases. This CDR3 comprises 16 residues. Per germline, CDR1 SGHDT and CDR2 YYEEEE. CDR3 loop: CASSLGRVAGSNEQFF. DNA for the CDR3: TGTGCCAGCAGCTTGGGGCGGGTGGCTGGCTCCAATGAGCAGTTCTTC.

J is TRBJ1-4 and V is TRBV5-1; 9 positions agree with TRBD1. V trimming: 4 bases; J trimming: 7 bases; junction bases outside the gene matches: 2. The length of the CDR3 is 13 residues. CDR1 and CDR2 from the germline V gene are SGHRS and YFSETQ. This CDR3 is CASSGQGSEKLFF. CDR3 in DNA: TGCGCCAGCAGCGGACAGGGGAGTGAAAAACTGTTTTTT.

This clone was found once. The V call is TRBV6-4, the J call TRBJ2-3; 13 bases map to TRBD2. V lost 2 bases, J lost 1 base, and 9 bases stayed unmatched. Germline assignment: CDR1 MRHNA and CDR2 SNTAGT. This CDR3 spans 19 amino acids. CDR3 sequence: CASSDKLAGGPWGTDTQYF. The CDR3 coding sequence is TGTGCCAGCAGTGACAAACTAGCGGGAGGGCCGTGGGGCACAGATACGCAGTATTTT.

The chain carries TRBV2 and TRBJ2-1, with 10 bases aligning to TRBD2. CDR1 SNHLY and CDR2 FYNNEI come from the germline V gene. V gave up 2 bases and J gave up 5 bases; unmatched junction bases: 3. This CDR3 is 15 amino acids long. The CDR3 region has the DNA TGTGCCAGCAGTGAAAGTCTAGCGGGAGACAATGAGCAGTTCTTC. Its protein product is CASSESLAGDNEQFF. The whole variable domain, remainder taken from reference TRBV2 and TRBJ2-1, is EPEVTQTPSHQVTQMGQEVILRCVPISNHLYFYWYRQILGQKVEFLVSFYNNEISEKSEIFDDQFSVERPDGSNFTLKIRSTKLEDSAMYFCASSESLAGDNEQFFGPGTRLTVL.

This chain joins TRBV19 and TRBJ1-1; no firm D call. V was shortened by 3 bases and J by 3 bases, with 11 bases between the two germline ends. In germline, CDR1 is LNHDA, CDR2 SQIVND (reference sequence). There are 14 residues in the CDR3. CDR3 DNA: TGTGCCAGTAGTATCCGGGATTGGGACACTGAAGCTTTCTTT. Amino acid sequence: CASSIRDWDTEAFF.

The chain uses TRBV6-5 and TRBJ1-3; D uncertain. V shed 6 bases and J shed 4 bases, with 10 bases lying between them. There are 13 residues in the CDR3. Germline V gene sequence: CDR1 MNHEY, CDR2 SVGAGI. CDR3 nucleotide sequence: TGTGCCAGCAGGGGCAGATCGGGAAACACCATATATTTT. Protein: CASRGRSGNTIYF.